A selection of T cell receptor beta chains follows, all from one sample in a study of regulatory T cells in long-lasting Graves disease. TCRdb ran MiXCR on the multiplex PCR reads and lists one entry per CDR3 protein. The table shows 680,000 or so distinct CDR3 sequences, with around 15% occurring only once. These same data were also listed under a study on T cells in Graves' hyperthyroidism and ophthalmopathy.

Sequencing used peripheral blood mononuclear cells (PBMCs), obtained at new diagnosis, from a patient treated with antithyroid drugs. Receptors originate from a woman in her 30s with Graves disease. The CDR3 runs from the conserved cysteine through the conserved F or W. The D gene is left open where the match is weak. Clone size is not always given. Where it is, it says once, few, many or a class for expanded clones.

d_gene	j_gene	v_gene	abundance	CDR3aa	CDR3nt
TRBD1	TRBJ1-1	TRBV6-2/TRBV6-3	many	CASRGTATEAFF	TGTGCCAGCAGGGGGACAGCCACTGAAGCTTTCTTT
.	TRBJ2-1	TRBV5-1	few	CASSYADTSNEQFF	TGCGCCAGCAGCTACGCGGACACGTCCAATGAGCAGTTCTTC
.	TRBJ1-2	TRBV4-2	.	CASSQEIGGESGYTF	TGTGCCAGCAGCCAAGAAATAGGCGGGGAGAGTGGCTACACCTTC
.	TRBJ1-5	TRBV6-1	few	CASSEARIGGVQPRHF	TGTGCCAGCAGTGAAGCGCGCATTGGCGGGGTTCAGCCCCGGCATTTT
.	TRBJ2-7	TRBV20-1	few	CSAEDYEQYF	TGCAGTGCTGAAGACTACGAGCAGTACTTC
.	TRBJ2-2	TRBV19	.	CASSIEAGDPPGELFF	TGTGCCAGTAGTATAGAGGCAGGGGATCCCCCCGGGGAGCTGTTTTTT
.	TRBJ1-2	TRBV15	many	CATSLAGEASGYTF	TGTGCCACCAGCCTGGCGGGGGAGGCGAGTGGCTACACCTTC
.	TRBJ2-3	TRBV20-1	many	CSADQTTDTQYF	TGCAGTGCCGATCAGACCACAGATACGCAGTATTTT
.	TRBJ1-1	TRBV28	many	CASKDIQKREAFF	TGTGCCAGCAAGGACATCCAAAAACGGGAAGCTTTCTTT
.	TRBJ2-1	TRBV27	few	CASSYRGGGEQFF	TGTGCCAGCAGTTACAGGGGGGGGGGTGAGCAGTTCTTC
.	TRBJ2-1	TRBV6-2/TRBV6-3	many	CASSFLPPRDNEQFF	TGTGCCAGCAGTTTTTTGCCCCCCCGTGACAATGAGCAGTTCTTC